This T cell receptor beta chain was identified during a study of CD8 T cells in Susac syndrome. Regarding this clonotype: An end of the junction differs from the germline gene, which may be a read error.

RNA amounts of roughly 0.5 to 1 ug underwent reverse transcription with random hexamers. TCRdb redid the calling of the immunoSEQ multiplex PCR reads with MiXCR, one entry per CDR3 protein. The sample lists around 220,000 distinct CDR3 sequences, around 90% occurring once. The germline CDR1 and CDR2 sequences are SGHRS and YFSETQ. The CDR3 is made up of 14 amino acids. Input material: CD8+ T cells from PBMCs. The TCR was taken from a human donor with multiple sclerosis. The genes are TRBV5-1 and TRBJ1-2; 8 bases match TRBD1. The CDR3 is CAISLTGGGNGYTF. DNA of the CDR3: TGCGCCATCAGCCTCACAGGGGGAGGCAATGGCTACACCTTC.